A selection of T cell receptor beta chains follows, all from one sample in a study of blood T cells in healthy people across ages. In TCRdb, the 5' RACE reads were re-called with MiXCR into one record per CDR3 protein. The sample contains 540,000 or so distinct CDR3 sequences, around half of which appear only once. Input material: blood. The receptors shown here come from an elderly man in good health. The CDR3 runs from the conserved cysteine through the conserved F or W. A D gene is named only where the DNA matches it firmly. Some rows have no size entry. The others give once, few or many, or a class for an expanded clone.

CDR3 length: 16
V gene: TRBV5-6
clone size: NA
D gene: NA
J gene: TRBJ2-1
CDR3 protein: CASSLDSRARSVEQFF
CDR3 DNA: TGTGCCAGCAGCTTGGACTCTAGGGCCCGGTCGGTTGAGCAGTTCTTC

CDR3 length: 15
V gene: TRBV7-2
clone size: NA
D gene: NA
J gene: TRBJ1-2
CDR3 protein: CASSLVSGSNYGYTF
CDR3 DNA: TGTGCCAGCAGCTTAGTGTCTGGATCTAACTATGGCTACACCTTC

CDR3 length: 12
V gene: TRBV29-1
clone size: NA
D gene: TRBD1
J gene: TRBJ1-1
CDR3 protein: CSVPGQGAIAFF
CDR3 DNA: TGCAGCGTTCCTGGACAGGGGGCAATAGCTTTCTTT

CDR3 length: 16
V gene: TRBV20-1
clone size: NA
D gene: TRBD2
J gene: TRBJ2-1
CDR3 protein: CSALPGLVGVYNEQFF
CDR3 DNA: TGCAGTGCTCTTCCGGGACTAGTGGGAGTCTACAATGAGCAGTTCTTC

CDR3 length: 12
V gene: TRBV20-1
clone size: once
D gene: TRBD2
J gene: TRBJ2-1
CDR3 protein: CSAPREVDEQFF
CDR3 DNA: TGCAGTGCCCCGCGGGAGGTCGATGAGCAGTTCTTC

CDR3 length: 15
V gene: TRBV7-2
clone size: NA
D gene: NA
J gene: TRBJ1-5
CDR3 protein: CASSMKGDSNQPQHF
CDR3 DNA: TGTGCCAGCAGCATGAAGGGGGATAGCAATCAGCCCCAGCATTTT

CDR3 length: 12
V gene: TRBV10-3
clone size: few
D gene: NA
J gene: TRBJ1-2
CDR3 protein: CATSDRSYGYTF
CDR3 DNA: TGTGCCACCTCGGACAGAAGCTATGGCTACACCTTC

CDR3 length: 14
V gene: TRBV5-6
clone size: NA
D gene: NA
J gene: TRBJ2-3
CDR3 protein: CASSADSRADTQYF
CDR3 DNA: TGTGCCAGCAGCGCCGATTCTAGGGCAGATACGCAGTATTTT

CDR3 length: 16
V gene: TRBV5-1
clone size: few
D gene: TRBD1
J gene: TRBJ1-5
CDR3 protein: CASSLGRTGNGQPQHF
CDR3 DNA: TGCGCCAGCAGCTTGGGACGGACAGGGAATGGTCAGCCCCAGCATTTT

CDR3 length: 13
V gene: TRBV6-2/TRBV6-3
clone size: NA
D gene: TRBD1
J gene: TRBJ2-5
CDR3 protein: CASSQQGLETQYF
CDR3 DNA: TGTGCCAGCAGTCAACAGGGGTTGGAGACCCAGTACTTC